The 29 T cell receptor beta chains in this list originate from one sample, sequenced in a study of blood T cells in healthy people across ages. With a J-beta primer mix and a sample-barcoded 5' primer, a second PCR ran roughly 6 to 11 cycles. Each CDR3 protein is one row after TCRdb ran MiXCR on the 5' RACE reads. The sample has over 1,200,000 distinct CDR3 sequences; 59% are singletons. Source material: blood. The receptors derive from a man aged 18 to 30 in good health.

This clonotype appeared a few times. The chain links TRBV4-1 to TRBJ2-7; TRBD2 matches at 7 bases. The CDR3 extends over 16 amino acids. Germline assignment: CDR1 MGHRA and CDR2 YSYEKL. V gave up 0 bases and J gave up 4 bases; unmatched junction bases: 9. The CDR3 DNA sequence: TGCGCCAGCAGCCAAGATTCGTCCCCCGGGAGGTACGAGCAGTACTTC. Translating it yields CASSQDSSPGRYEQYF.

This clonotype came up a few times. V gene TRBV15 combines with J gene TRBJ2-5; no definite D call. V lost 1 base to trimming and J lost 7 bases, with 13 bases between them. CDR3 length equals 14 residues. Germline loops: CDR1 LNHNV, CDR2 YYDKDF (reference sequence). CDR3 sequence (DNA): TGTGCCACCAGCAGAGGAGAAAAGGGTTGGACCCAGTACTTC. Protein: CATSRGEKGWTQYF.

This chain links TRBV2 with TRBJ2-3, with a tentative D call TRBD2 (7 bases). The CDR3 has 14 amino acids. V was clipped by 8 bases and J by 1 base, with 13 bases between them. CDR1 SNHLY and CDR2 FYNNEI come from the germline V gene. The CDR3 spells CASGRGLRTDTQYF. In DNA form, the CDR3 reads TGTGCCAGCGGGCGGGGGCTCCGCACAGATACGCAGTATTTT.

This chain connects TRBV11-2 to TRBJ2-4, with D uncertain. This CDR3 has 12 residues. CDR1 is SGHAT and CDR2 is FQNNGV in the germline V gene. V was cut by 3 bases and J by 13 bases, with 13 bases left in between. The CDR3 region has the DNA TGTGCCAGCAGCTTGCTCGGGCTTGAGCAGTACTTC. Protein product: CASSLLGLEQYF.

The rearrangement links TRBV14 to TRBJ2-1, with 10 bases matching TRBD2. There are 16 residues in the CDR3. With 2 bases clipped from V and 2 bases from J, the junction kept 3 bases outside the gene matches. From germline, CDR1 is SGHDN and CDR2 FVKESK. This chain's CDR3 is CASSQQLAGTYNEQFF. For the CDR3, the DNA is TGTGCCAGCAGCCAACAACTAGCGGGGACCTACAATGAGCAGTTCTTC.

The sample holds one count of this clonotype. V gene TRBV11-2 combines with J gene TRBJ1-2; D not resolved. The CDR3 consists of 13 residues. The germline V and J ends were trimmed by 8 bases and 5 bases, with 15 bases remaining between them. Germline V gene sequence: CDR1 SGHAT, CDR2 FQNNGV. CDR3 coding DNA: TGTGCCAGCTGCATTCTAAATTTTTATGGCTACACCTTC. This sequence encodes CASCILNFYGYTF.

J is TRBJ2-1 and V is TRBV27; the match to TRBD2 covers 10 bases. This CDR3 has 15 amino acids. The trim removed 5 bases at V and 5 bases at J, leaving 6 bases unmatched. The germline V gene encodes CDR1 MNHEY and CDR2 SMNVEV (reference sequence). As DNA, the CDR3 is TGTGCCAGCAGTATCCTAGCGGGAGTTCACAATGAGCAGTTCTTC. Translated, it gives CASSILAGVHNEQFF.

CDR3 loop: CASMGRADTEAFF. DNA of the CDR3: TGTGCCAGCATGGGCAGGGCCGACACTGAAGCTTTCTTT. This rearrangement joins TRBV27 to TRBJ1-1; weak D call: TRBD1 (5 bases). Germline V lookup: CDR1 MNHEY, CDR2 SMNVEV (reference sequence). The CDR3 extends over 13 amino acids. V lost 7 bases, J lost 3 bases, and 12 bases lay in between.

This chain connects TRBV12-3 or TRBV12-4 to TRBJ2-2, with a tentative D call TRBD2 (5 bases). CDR3 length equals 16 residues. Trimming pared 7 bases from V and 3 bases from J, leaving 18 bases between. The CDR3 region has the DNA TGTGCCAGCACCAAGAGCCTAGCAACGGACACCGGGGAGCTGTTTTTT. It codes for CASTKSLATDTGELFF.

V gene TRBV21-1 combines with J gene TRBJ1-1; the table's D call, TRBD1, has no DNA check behind it. TRBV21-1 is an annotated pseudogene. The CDR3 is 15 residues long. The CDR3 region is CASSIPKQGSTEAFF. The CDR3 bases are TGTGCCAGCAGCATCCCAAAACAGGGGAGCACTGAAGCTTTCTTT.

The CDR3, as DNA: TGTGCCAGCAGCTACTACAGCGGCCCCGTGTACTTC. As protein: CASSYYSGPVYF. The chain combines TRBV7-2 with TRBJ2-5; perhaps TRBD2 as D (5 bases). CDR1 and CDR2 from the germline V gene are SGHTA and FQGNSA. The V end was cut by 4 bases, the J end by 13 bases, with 16 bases between. The length of the CDR3 is 12 residues.

This sequence joins TRBV9 and TRBJ2-3; D is unresolved. V was cut by 0 bases and J by 7 bases, with 9 bases left in between. This CDR3 has 13 amino acids. CDR1 and CDR2 from the germline V gene are SGDLS and YYNGEE. DNA for the CDR3: TGTGCCAGCAGCGTAGAAGAGTCCTATACGCAGTATTTT. This translates into CASSVEESYTQYF.

The chain links TRBV7-6 to TRBJ1-1; D is ambiguous. The germline V and J ends were trimmed by 5 bases and 0 bases, with 13 bases remaining between them. CDR1 and CDR2 (germline): SGHVS, FNYEAQ. CDR3 size: 15 residues. Here the CDR3 DNA reads TGTGCCAGCAGCCTCTTAGTTGGATTGAACACTGAAGCTTTCTTT. This gives the protein CASSLLVGLNTEAFF.

The chain is built from TRBV27 and TRBJ1-2; D not resolved. Germline-derived CDR1 and CDR2 are MNHEY and SMNVEV (reference sequence). There are 14 residues in the CDR3. The ends were cut back, 3 bases at V and 8 bases at J, with 16 bases in the middle. The CDR3 protein is CASSFGGSPRGYTF. CDR3 DNA: TGTGCCAGCAGTTTCGGCGGCAGCCCTAGAGGCTACACCTTC.

The chain recombines TRBV12-3 or TRBV12-4 with TRBJ2-3, with 7 bases matching TRBD2. V was pared by 5 bases and J by 0 bases, with 8 bases of the junction left unmatched. CDR3 length: 16 amino acids. CDR3 in amino acids: CASSRGAGSSTDTQYF. For the CDR3, the DNA is TGTGCCAGCAGTAGAGGAGCGGGGTCTAGCACAGATACGCAGTATTTT.

The rearrangement uses TRBV6-5 and TRBJ2-3; the D call may be TRBD1 or TRBD2 (6 bases each). The CDR3 consists of 12 residues. Germline loops: CDR1 MNHEY, CDR2 SVGAGI. V gave up 6 bases and J gave up 10 bases, with 14 bases separating them. In DNA form, the CDR3 reads TGTGCCAGCAGAAGGGGGGACGGCTCGCAGTATTTT. Translated: CASRRGDGSQYF.

V and J are TRBV7-9 and TRBJ1-1; D is ambiguous. Germline assignment: CDR1 SEHNR and CDR2 FQNEAQ (reference sequence). The CDR3 runs to 15 residues. V was pared by 2 bases and J by 0 bases, with 10 bases between. CDR3 DNA sequence: TGTGCCAGCAGCTTAAAGCGGCCGATGAACACTGAAGCTTTCTTT. Translation gives CASSLKRPMNTEAFF.

The chain joins TRBV28 to TRBJ2-7; D is perhaps TRBD1 or TRBD2 (7 bases each). Trimming cost V 10 bases and J 5 bases, with 18 bases left between them. The CDR3 contains 13 residues. The germline V gene encodes CDR1 MDHEN and CDR2 SYDVKM. The CDR3: CAMAGRGGDEQYF. For the CDR3, the DNA is TGTGCCATGGCGGGCAGGGGGGGCGACGAGCAGTACTTC.

The rearrangement links TRBV25-1 to TRBJ2-3; a possible D gene is TRBD2 (6 bases). V dropped 1 base and J dropped 4 bases, with 12 bases sitting between them. This CDR3 spans 15 amino acids. The germline V gene encodes CDR1 MGHDK and CDR2 SYGVNS. The chain's CDR3 is CASSEWGDGADTQYF. The CDR3 nucleotides read TGTGCCAGCAGTGAATGGGGGGATGGGGCAGATACGCAGTATTTT.

The chain combines TRBV20-1 with TRBJ2-5, with 7 bases that match TRBD1. The CDR3 length is 14 residues. Germline V gene sequence: CDR1 DFQATT, CDR2 SNEGSKA (reference sequence). V lost 5 bases, J lost 5 bases, and 11 bases stayed unmatched. The CDR3 region has the DNA TGCAGTGCTGGCCACAGACAGGGAAAGGAGACCCAGTACTTC. The encoded protein is CSAGHRQGKETQYF.

This clonotype appeared a single time. V gene TRBV28 combines with J gene TRBJ2-7; D gene ambiguous. The CDR3 sequence is 12 residues long. CDR1 is MDHEN, CDR2 SYDVKM, per germline. The germline V and J ends were trimmed by 4 bases and 7 bases, with 11 bases remaining between them. CDR3 DNA sequence: TGTGCCAGCAGTTCAGACCACAGAGAGCAGTACTTC. Protein: CASSSDHREQYF.

Details on this clonotype: At one end, the junction sequence differs from germline, possibly due to a read error. The rearrangement uses TRBV7-2 and TRBJ2-3, with a tentative D call TRBD1 (6 bases). The CDR3 contains 14 residues. Germline V lookup: CDR1 SGHTA, CDR2 FQGNSA. The CDR3 spells CAGSQQGGSDTQYF. In DNA form, the CDR3 reads TGTGCCGGCAGCCAACAGGGCGGATCAGATACGCAGTATTTT.

Only one count was recorded for this clonotype. The chain employs TRBV29-1 and TRBJ1-2; D gene unclear. In germline, CDR1 is SQVTM, CDR2 ANQGSEA. V lost 7 bases and J 2 bases, leaving 11 bases between the germline ends. This CDR3 region has 12 residues. This chain's CDR3 is CSAPINNYGYTF. DNA for the CDR3: TGCAGCGCTCCTATAAACAACTATGGCTACACCTTC. Using reference TRBV29-1 and TRBJ1-2 for the parts outside the CDR3, the full variable domain is SAVISQKPSRDICQRGTSLTIQCQVDSQVTMMFWYRQQPGQSLTLIATANQGSEATYESGFVIDKFPISRPNLTFSTLTVSNMSPEDSSIYLCSAPINNYGYTFGSGTRLTVV.

This clonotype was detected a few times. The CDR3 bases are TGCAGCGCGGATGGGTGGCGGGGGGACTCAACCGGGGAGCTGTTTTTT. Translating it yields CSADGWRGDSTGELFF. The J gene is TRBJ2-2, the V gene TRBV29-1, with 8 bases identical to TRBD2. CDR3 length: 16 amino acids. The V segment lost 7 bases and the J segment 5 bases; nucleotides outside the gene matches: 15. Germline assignment: CDR1 SQVTM and CDR2 ANQGSEA.

The chain employs TRBV2 and TRBJ2-1, with D possibly being TRBD2 (6 bases). Germline V gene lookup returns CDR1 SNHLY and CDR2 FYNNEI. Trimming shortened V by 5 bases and J by 9 bases, and 14 bases separated the two germline ends. CDR3 length: 13 amino acids. CDR3 residues: CASSWTKAGEQFF. The CDR3 nucleotides are TGTGCCAGCAGTTGGACTAAAGCGGGTGAGCAGTTCTTC. Full variable domain (missing parts from reference TRBV2 and TRBJ2-1): EPEVTQTPSHQVTQMGQEVILRCVPISNHLYFYWYRQILGQKVEFLVSFYNNEISEKSEIFDDQFSVERPDGSNFTLKIRSTKLEDSAMYFCASSWTKAGEQFFGPGTRLTVL.

The chain employs TRBV12-3 or TRBV12-4 and TRBJ2-4; maybe TRBD1 (5 bases). The J call may be faulty, since TRBJ2-7 better matches the DNA end. This CDR3 is built from 13 residues. This CDR3 is CASSSRQPGEQYF. The DNA of the CDR3 is TGTGCCAGCAGTTCTAGACAGCCGGGCGAGCAGTACTTC.

This rearrangement joins TRBV11-2 to TRBJ2-7; weak D call: TRBD1 (5 bases). CDR1 is SGHAT and CDR2 is FQNNGV in the germline V gene. Trimming took off 5 bases at V and 2 bases at J, with 7 bases between the two ends. The CDR3 is 12 amino acids. CDR3 in DNA: TGTGCCAGCAGCGACAGCGCCTACGAGCAGTACTTC. This encodes CASSDSAYEQYF.

The chain uses TRBV6-2 or TRBV6-3 and TRBJ1-1; no reliable D call. Germline V gene lookup returns CDR1 MNHEY and CDR2 SVGEGT. This CDR3 contains 13 residues. V was cut by 4 bases and J by 1 base, with 7 bases left in between. The CDR3 bases are TGTGCCAGCAGTTTAACACCGAACACTGAAGCTTTCTTT. Translated, it gives CASSLTPNTEAFF.

This clonotype was recorded a few times. The chain uses TRBV5-5 and TRBJ2-7; 7 bases fit TRBD1. The CDR3 contains 17 residues. The J segment lost 4 bases and the V segment lost 0 bases, leaving 13 bases of the junction unmatched. CDR1 and CDR2 (germline): SGHKS, YYEKEE (reference sequence). Here the CDR3 reads CASSLALSTGRPYEQYF. In nucleotides, the CDR3 is TGTGCCAGCAGCTTGGCCCTCTCGACAGGGCGTCCTTACGAGCAGTACTTC.